Listed here are 9 T cell receptor beta chains from one sample, sequenced in a study of graft-versus-host responses after intestinal transplantation. No antigens are known for them. Clones were sequenced by immunoSEQ multiplex PCR, and TCRdb holds only the in-frame ones, with some missing. The table lists over 100,000 clones, about 93% of them singletons. Here the sequenced sample was unstimulated CD4+ T cells sorted from spleen or lymph node cells, taken before intestinal transplant. All receptors derive from a human donor who received an intestinal transplant.

The chain couples TRBV5-1 to TRBJ1-3; weak D call: TRBD1 (5 bases). CDR3 length: 17 residues. Trimming removed 0 bases at V and 0 bases at J, with 13 bases between. Germline V gives CDR1 SGHRS, CDR2 YFSETQ. CDR3 DNA: TGCGCCAGCAGCTTGGGCAGGGACCCTTACTCTGGAAACACCATATATTTT. It translates to CASSLGRDPYSGNTIYF.

This chain uses TRBV5-1 with TRBJ2-2, with D maybe TRBD2 (6 bases). The CDR3 length is 15 residues. Germline CDR1 SGHRS, CDR2 YFSETQ. V gave up 1 base and J gave up 0 bases, with 7 bases separating them. CDR3 loop: CASSLTSPNTGELFF. The CDR3 bases are TGCGCCAGCAGCTTGACTAGCCCGAACACCGGGGAGCTGTTTTTT.

The chain has TRBV30 and TRBJ2-6, with TRBD1 identical over 7 bases. This CDR3 has 15 amino acids. J gave up 4 bases and V 4 bases, and 7 bases lay outside the gene matches. Germline CDR1 and CDR2: GTSNPN and SVGIG (reference sequence). The chain's CDR3 is CAWTTGSSGANVLTF. CDR3 coding DNA: TGTGCCTGGACGACAGGGTCTAGCGGGGCCAACGTCCTGACTTTC.

The CDR3 protein is CASSRLAGGAFGTDTQYF. CDR3 sequence (DNA): TGCGCCAGCAGCCGGCTAGCGGGAGGCGCTTTCGGCACAGATACGCAGTATTTT. The chain combines TRBV5-1 with TRBJ2-3; 11 bases fit TRBD2. The CDR3 has 18 residues. Germline V gene data show CDR1 as SGHRS and CDR2 as YFSETQ. The J segment lost 1 base and the V segment lost 4 bases, leaving 11 bases of the junction unmatched. Full variable domain (missing parts from reference TRBV5-1 and TRBJ2-3): KAGVTQTPRYLIKTRGQQVTLSCSPISGHRSVSWYQQTPGQGLQFLFEYFSETQRNKGNFPGRFSGRQFSNSRSEMNVSTLELGDSALYLCASSRLAGGAFGTDTQYFGPGTRLTVL.

The V and J genes are TRBV10-3 and TRBJ2-7; 8 bases are a match to TRBD2. Germline assignment: CDR1 ENHRY and CDR2 SYGVKD. V was clipped by 6 bases and J by 0 bases; unmatched bases: 7. This CDR3 region has 15 residues. The CDR3 here is CAISATSARSYEQYF. Written as DNA, the CDR3 is TGTGCCATCAGCGCGACTAGCGCACGCTCCTACGAGCAGTACTTC.

This chain uses TRBV19 with TRBJ1-5; maybe TRBD1 (5 bases). The V end lost 4 bases, the J end lost 0 bases, and 7 bases lay between the germline ends. The CDR3 spans 14 residues. Germline V CDR1 and CDR2: LNHDA, SQIVND (reference sequence). For the CDR3, the DNA is TGTGCCAGTAGTACCGGGGGTAGCAATCAGCCCCAGCATTTT. Its translation is CASSTGGSNQPQHF.

The chain is built from TRBV5-8 and TRBJ2-1; TRBD2 matches 7 bases. Germline V gene data show CDR1 as SGHTS and CDR2 as YDEGEE. This CDR3 comprises 15 residues. Losses at the gene ends were 1 base for V and 2 bases for J; bases not matched to a gene: 3. CDR3 sequence reads: CASSLWGGAYNEQFF. CDR3 DNA sequence: TGTGCCAGCAGCTTGTGGGGGGGAGCCTACAATGAGCAGTTCTTC. The complete variable domain, with remaining parts taken from reference TRBV5-8 and TRBJ2-1, reads EAGVTQSPTHLIKTRGQQATLRCSPISGHTSVYWYQQALGLGLQFLLWYDEGEERNRGNFPPRFSGRQFPNYSSELNVNALELEDSALYLCASSLWGGAYNEQFFGPGTRLTVL.

Comment on this clone: Compared with germline, one end of the junction differs, possibly owing to a read error. The rearrangement uses TRBV7-8 and TRBJ2-5; 7 bases line up with TRBD1. In germline, CDR1 is SGHVS, CDR2 FQNEAQ. The CDR3 runs to 14 residues. The CDR3 loop is CASSPLGQRETRYF. As DNA, the CDR3 is TGTGCCAGCAGCCCATTGGGACAGAGAGAGACCCGGTACTTC.

This chain connects TRBV7-9 to TRBJ2-2; D may be TRBD2 (6 bases). V shed 10 bases and J shed 2 bases, with 23 bases lying between them. CDR1 SEHNR and CDR2 FQNEAQ come from the germline V gene (reference sequence). This CDR3 has 17 amino acids. The CDR3 reads CANEPGTSSVNTGELFF. The DNA of the CDR3 is TGTGCCAACGAGCCCGGAACTAGCTCGGTAAACACCGGGGAGCTGTTTTTT.